Listed below are T cell receptor beta chains from one sample, sequenced in a study of T cell responses to AZD1222 COVID-19 vaccine. The repertoire was sequenced with immunoSEQ multiplex PCR; TCRdb's copy has only in-frame clones and lacks some. The sample includes fewer than 150,000 clones, approximately 90% of them seen just once. Here the sequenced sample was peripheral blood, taken 28 days after the second AZD1222 dose. The receptors were sampled from an adult who received the AZD1222 COVID-19 vaccine. CDR3s include the opening cysteine and the closing phenylalanine or tryptophan. Fields, in order: clone size, D gene, V gene, J gene, CDR3 protein, CDR3 DNA. The D gene is left open where the match is weak. Some rows mark clone size as missing; the rest say once, few, many or name a class of expanded clone.

.	.	TRBV12-3/TRBV12-4	TRBJ2-7	CASSQESYEQYF	TGTGCCAGCAGTCAGGAGTCCTACGAGCAGTACTTC
.	TRBD2	TRBV4-2	TRBJ2-3	CASSPGTSGGEDTQYF	TGTGCCAGCAGCCCAGGGACTAGCGGGGGCGAAGATACGCAGTATTTT
.	TRBD1	TRBV7-7	TRBJ2-1	CASSLGQGGFNEQFF	TGTGCTAGCAGCTTAGGACAGGGGGGATTCAATGAGCAGTTCTTC
.	TRBD1	TRBV12-5	TRBJ1-3	CASGLVFAPPGQGTNTIYF	TGTGCTAGTGGTTTGGTATTTGCGCCGCCGGGACAGGGGACAAACACCATATATTTT
.	TRBD2	TRBV10-3	TRBJ2-2	CAIQTSGGTNTGELFF	TGTGCCATCCAGACCTCGGGGGGGACGAACACCGGGGAGCTGTTTTTT
.	.	TRBV5-6	TRBJ1-2	CASSLGPPQEGFYGYTF	TGTGCCAGCAGCTTGGGGCCCCCACAGGAGGGTTTCTATGGCTACACCTTC
.	TRBD2	TRBV10-3	TRBJ2-7	CAISREGPREQYF	TGTGCCATCAGTCGGGAGGGGCCGCGGGAGCAGTACTTC
once	TRBD1	TRBV19	TRBJ1-5	CASSRGGNQPQHF	TGTGCCAGTTCCAGGGGGGGAAATCAGCCCCAGCATTTT
.	.	TRBV9	TRBJ2-1	CASSGTTYNEQFF	TGTGCCAGCAGCGGGACTACCTACAATGAGCAGTTCTTC
.	TRBD1	TRBV6-5	TRBJ2-1	CASRRGTASSNEQFF	TGTGCCAGCAGGAGGGGGACAGCAAGTAGCAATGAGCAGTTCTTC
.	TRBD2	TRBV5-4	TRBJ2-5	CASNLLAGGLETQYF	TGTGCCAGCAACTTACTAGCGGGAGGGTTAGAGACCCAGTACTTC
.	TRBD2	TRBV5-6	TRBJ2-2	CASSLVGLAGGFTGELFF	TGTGCCAGCAGCTTGGTGGGACTAGCGGGGGGTTTCACCGGGGAGCTGTTTTTT
.	.	TRBV5-1	TRBJ1-3	CASSLEQGYTIYF	TGCGCCAGCAGCTTGGAACAGGGATACACCATATATTTT
.	TRBD1	TRBV10-3	TRBJ1-4	CAISVGSGQGTSGVEKLFF	TGTGCCATCAGTGTGGGATCGGGACAGGGGACCTCAGGGGTCGAAAAACTGTTTTTT
.	.	TRBV3-1/TRBV3-2	TRBJ2-7	CASRGSGGEAEQYF	TGTGCCAGCAGGGGCAGTGGAGGGGAGGCCGAGCAGTACTTC
.	.	TRBV6-5	TRBJ2-1	CASTPPGVHEQFF	TGTGCCAGCACGCCTCCAGGGGTGCATGAGCAGTTCTTC
.	.	TRBV7-9	TRBJ1-2	CASSLSFPGQITDNYGYTF	TGTGCCAGCAGCTTATCCTTCCCCGGACAGATAACGGATAACTATGGCTACACCTTC
.	.	TRBV2	TRBJ2-7	CASSDFGNILYF	TGTGCCAGCAGTGATTTTGGGAACATACTTTACTTC
.	TRBD1	TRBV6-2/TRBV6-3	TRBJ2-2	CASSRQGVSGELFF	TGTGCCAGCAGTAGACAGGGGGTGAGCGGGGAGCTGTTTTTT
.	.	TRBV30	TRBJ1-4	CAWSRRQGFGDEKLFF	TGTGCCTGGAGCCGGCGGCAGGGCTTCGGGGATGAAAAACTGTTTTTT
.	.	TRBV7-9	TRBJ1-3	CASSLMVSGNTIYF	TGTGCCAGCAGCTTGATGGTATCGGGAAACACCATATATTTT
.	.	TRBV19	TRBJ1-2	CASSIALGDIYGYTF	TGTGCCAGTAGTATAGCTCTCGGGGACATCTATGGCTACACCTTC
.	TRBD1	TRBV7-9	TRBJ1-5	CASSPGTGVQPQHF	TGTGCCAGCAGCCCCGGGACAGGGGTTCAGCCCCAGCATTTT
.	TRBD2	TRBV19	TRBJ2-1	CASSFSGFSYNEQFF	TGTGCCAGTAGCTTTAGCGGGTTCTCCTACAATGAGCAGTTCTTC
.	.	TRBV27	TRBJ1-5	CASSRDGGNQPQHF	TGTGCCAGCAGTCGAGACGGCGGCAATCAGCCCCAGCATTTT
.	TRBD1	TRBV6-1	TRBJ1-1	CASSEDPGGTEAFF	TGTGCCAGCAGTGAAGATCCAGGGGGAACTGAAGCTTTCTTT
.	.	TRBV12-3/TRBV12-4	TRBJ1-1	CASSANSGDTFF	TGTGCCAGCAGCGCGAATTCAGGGGACACTTTCTTT
.	TRBD1	TRBV6-5	TRBJ1-6	CASSYSSKGGGFPLHF	TGTGCCAGCAGTTACTCGAGTAAAGGGGGCGGTTTCCCCCTCCACTTT
few	.	TRBV6-1	TRBJ1-1	CASSEAWPNTEAFF	TGTGCCAGCAGTGAAGCGTGGCCGAACACTGAAGCTTTCTTT